This record covers a single T cell receptor beta chain. Sequenced by immunoSEQ multiplex PCR; TCRdb stores in-frame clones only, minus some. Of approximately 170,000 clones in the sample, around 84% were seen once. V lost 3 bases, J lost 8 bases, and 4 bases stayed unmatched. The germline V gene has CDR1 SGDLS and CDR2 YYNGEE. The CDR3 is 14 amino acids. The data derive from a study of blood T cell repertoires in COVID-19. The sample was peripheral blood. The J gene is TRBJ1-3, the V gene TRBV9, with 11 bases that match TRBD1. The TCR was taken from a woman aged 80 or older with COVID-19, enrolled during active disease. The CDR3 reads CASSAGTGGYTIYF. For the CDR3, the DNA is TGTGCCAGCAGCGCGGGGACAGGGGGATACACCATATATTTT.